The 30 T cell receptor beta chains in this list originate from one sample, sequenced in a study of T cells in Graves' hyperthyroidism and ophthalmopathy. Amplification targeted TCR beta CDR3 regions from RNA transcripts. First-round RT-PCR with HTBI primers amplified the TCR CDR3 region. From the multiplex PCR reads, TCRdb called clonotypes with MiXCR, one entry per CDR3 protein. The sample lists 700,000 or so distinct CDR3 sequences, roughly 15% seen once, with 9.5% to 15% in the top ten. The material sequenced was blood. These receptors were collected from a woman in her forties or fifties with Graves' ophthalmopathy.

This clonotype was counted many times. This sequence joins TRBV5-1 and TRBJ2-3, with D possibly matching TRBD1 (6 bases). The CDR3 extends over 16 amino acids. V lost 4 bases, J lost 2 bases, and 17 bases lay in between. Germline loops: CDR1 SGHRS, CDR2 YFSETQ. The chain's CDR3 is CASSPPGAQSTDTQYF. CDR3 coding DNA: TGCGCCAGCAGCCCCCCAGGGGCGCAATCCACAGATACGCAGTATTTT.

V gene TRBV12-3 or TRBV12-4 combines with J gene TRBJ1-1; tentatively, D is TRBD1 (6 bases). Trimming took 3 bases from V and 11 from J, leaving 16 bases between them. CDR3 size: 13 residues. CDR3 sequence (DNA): TGTGCCAGCAGTTTTATGTTGCAGGGGATGGCTTTCTTT. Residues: CASSFMLQGMAFF.

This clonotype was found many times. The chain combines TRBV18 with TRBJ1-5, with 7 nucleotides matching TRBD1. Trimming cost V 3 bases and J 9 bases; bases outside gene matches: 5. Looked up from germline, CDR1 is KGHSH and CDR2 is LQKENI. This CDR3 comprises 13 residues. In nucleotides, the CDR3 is TGTGCCAGCTCACCCGGGGACAGTCGGCCCCAGCATTTT. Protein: CASSPGDSRPQHF.

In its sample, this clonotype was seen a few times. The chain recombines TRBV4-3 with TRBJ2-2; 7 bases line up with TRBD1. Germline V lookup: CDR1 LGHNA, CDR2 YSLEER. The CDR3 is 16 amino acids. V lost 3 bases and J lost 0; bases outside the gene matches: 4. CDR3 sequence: CASSHYGTANTGELFF. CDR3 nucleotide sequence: TGCGCCAGCAGCCATTACGGGACAGCGAACACCGGGGAGCTGTTTTTT.

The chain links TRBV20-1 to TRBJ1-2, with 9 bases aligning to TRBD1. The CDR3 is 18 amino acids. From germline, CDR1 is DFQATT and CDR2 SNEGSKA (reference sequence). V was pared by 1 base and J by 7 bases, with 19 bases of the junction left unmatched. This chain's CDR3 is CSARVYGDRVLWGSGYTF. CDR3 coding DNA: TGCAGTGCTAGAGTATACGGGGACAGGGTTTTATGGGGGTCTGGCTACACCTTC.

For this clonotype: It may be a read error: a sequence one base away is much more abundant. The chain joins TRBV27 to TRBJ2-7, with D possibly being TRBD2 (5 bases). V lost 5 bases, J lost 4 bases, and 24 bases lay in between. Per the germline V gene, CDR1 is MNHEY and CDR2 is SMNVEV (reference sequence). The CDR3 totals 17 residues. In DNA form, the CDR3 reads TGTGCCAGCAGTGTAAAAGACGGGATGGTTGGATCTTACGAGCAGTACTTC. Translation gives CASSVKDGMVGSYEQYF.

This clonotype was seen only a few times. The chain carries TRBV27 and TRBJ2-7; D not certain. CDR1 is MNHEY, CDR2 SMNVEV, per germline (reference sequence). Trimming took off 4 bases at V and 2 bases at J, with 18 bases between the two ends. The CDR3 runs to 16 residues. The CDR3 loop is CASSSSPSGPTYEQYF. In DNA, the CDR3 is TGTGCCAGCAGTTCCTCCCCTTCGGGCCCAACCTACGAGCAGTACTTC.

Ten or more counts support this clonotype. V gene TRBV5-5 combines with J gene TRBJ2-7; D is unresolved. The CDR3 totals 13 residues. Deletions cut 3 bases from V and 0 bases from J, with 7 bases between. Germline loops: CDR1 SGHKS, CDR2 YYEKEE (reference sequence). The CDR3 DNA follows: TGTGCCAGCAGCTCCCAGGTCTCCTACGAGCAGTACTTC. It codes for CASSSQVSYEQYF.

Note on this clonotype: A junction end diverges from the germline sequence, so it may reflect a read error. In nucleotides, the CDR3 is TGTGCCAGCAGTGTCCCGGGGAAAAACACTGAAGCTCTCTTT. Protein: CASSVPGKNTEALF. The rearrangement links TRBV25-1 to TRBJ1-1; D ambiguous. The CDR3 loop spans 14 amino acids. CDR1 is MGHDK, CDR2 SYGVNS, per germline.

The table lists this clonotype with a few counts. CDR3 nucleotides: TGTGCCAGCAGTGAAACATGGACAGGGGTCGAGAAGACCCAGTACTTC. It yields the protein CASSETWTGVEKTQYF. The J gene is TRBJ2-5, the V gene TRBV6-1; 9 bases match TRBD1. V was clipped by 2 bases and J by 6 bases; unmatched bases: 10. Germline loops: CDR1 MNHNS, CDR2 SASEGT. The CDR3 spans 16 residues.

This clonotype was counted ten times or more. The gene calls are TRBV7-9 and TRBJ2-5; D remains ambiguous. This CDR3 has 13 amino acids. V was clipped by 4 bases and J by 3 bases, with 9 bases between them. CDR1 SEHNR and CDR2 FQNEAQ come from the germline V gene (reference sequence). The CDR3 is CASSSLEKETQYF. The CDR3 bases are TGTGCCAGCAGCTCCCTCGAAAAAGAGACCCAGTACTTC.

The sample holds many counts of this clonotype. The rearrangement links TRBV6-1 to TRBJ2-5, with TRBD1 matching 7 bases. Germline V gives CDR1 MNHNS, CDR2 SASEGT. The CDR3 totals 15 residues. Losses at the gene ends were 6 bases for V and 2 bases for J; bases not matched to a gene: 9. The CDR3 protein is CASRKDRVGQETQYF. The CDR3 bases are TGTGCCAGCAGAAAAGACAGGGTTGGGCAAGAGACCCAGTACTTC.

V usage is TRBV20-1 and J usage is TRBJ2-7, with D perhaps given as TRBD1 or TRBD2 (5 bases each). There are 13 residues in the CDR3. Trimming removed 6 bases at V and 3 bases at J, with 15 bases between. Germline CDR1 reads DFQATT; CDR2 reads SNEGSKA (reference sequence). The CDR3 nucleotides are TGCAGTGCCGCCGCTGGGACGGACTACGAGCAGTACTTC. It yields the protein CSAAAGTDYEQYF.

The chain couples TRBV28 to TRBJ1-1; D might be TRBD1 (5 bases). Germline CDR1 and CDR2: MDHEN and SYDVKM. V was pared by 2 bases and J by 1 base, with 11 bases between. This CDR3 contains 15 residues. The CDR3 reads CASSLIHGGNTEAFF. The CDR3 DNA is TGTGCCAGCAGTTTAATCCATGGGGGGAACACTGAAGCTTTCTTT.

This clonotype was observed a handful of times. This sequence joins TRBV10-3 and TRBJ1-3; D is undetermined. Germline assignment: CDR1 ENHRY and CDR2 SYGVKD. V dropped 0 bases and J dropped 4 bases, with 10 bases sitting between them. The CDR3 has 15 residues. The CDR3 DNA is TGTGCCATCAGTGAGTCTGTGGCGGGAGGAAACACCATATATTTT. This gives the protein CAISESVAGGNTIYF.

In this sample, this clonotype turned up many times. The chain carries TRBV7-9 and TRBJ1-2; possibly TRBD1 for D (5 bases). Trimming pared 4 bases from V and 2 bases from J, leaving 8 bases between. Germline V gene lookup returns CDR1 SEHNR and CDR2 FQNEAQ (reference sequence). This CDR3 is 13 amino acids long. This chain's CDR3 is CASSSPGNYGYTF. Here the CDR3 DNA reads TGTGCCAGCAGCTCCCCAGGGAACTATGGCTACACCTTC.

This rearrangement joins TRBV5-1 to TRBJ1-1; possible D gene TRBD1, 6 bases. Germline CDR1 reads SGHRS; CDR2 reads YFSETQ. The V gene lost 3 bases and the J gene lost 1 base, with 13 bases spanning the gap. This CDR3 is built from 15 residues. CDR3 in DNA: TGCGCCAGCAGCTCGCCGAGAGGGGGGAACACTGAAGCTTTCTTT. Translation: CASSSPRGGNTEAFF. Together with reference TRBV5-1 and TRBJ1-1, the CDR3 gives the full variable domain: KAGVTQTPRYLIKTRGQQVTLSCSPISGHRSVSWYQQTPGQGLQFLFEYFSETQRNKGNFPGRFSGRQFSNSRSEMNVSTLELGDSALYLCASSSPRGGNTEAFFGQGTRLTVV.

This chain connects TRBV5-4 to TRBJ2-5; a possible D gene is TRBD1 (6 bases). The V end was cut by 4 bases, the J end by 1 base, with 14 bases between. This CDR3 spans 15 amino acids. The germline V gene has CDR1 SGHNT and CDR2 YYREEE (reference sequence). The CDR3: CASSTRTATQETQYF. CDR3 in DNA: TGTGCCAGCAGCACCCGGACAGCTACCCAAGAGACCCAGTACTTC.

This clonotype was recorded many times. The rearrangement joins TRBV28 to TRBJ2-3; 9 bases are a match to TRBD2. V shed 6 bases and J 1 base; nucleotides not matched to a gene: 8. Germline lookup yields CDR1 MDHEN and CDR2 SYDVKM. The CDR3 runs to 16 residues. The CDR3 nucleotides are TGTGCCAGCAGCAAGTTGGTAGCGGGAGGCACAGATACGCAGTATTTT. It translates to CASSKLVAGGTDTQYF.

The CDR3 is CSARDPRGSNEKLFF. DNA of the CDR3: TGCAGTGCTAGAGATCCCAGAGGGTCTAATGAAAAACTGTTTTTT. The rearrangement uses TRBV20-1 and TRBJ1-4; D gene ambiguous. The CDR3 covers 15 residues. The ends were cut back, 0 bases at V and 3 bases at J, with 11 bases in the middle. Per germline, CDR1 DFQATT and CDR2 SNEGSKA (reference sequence).

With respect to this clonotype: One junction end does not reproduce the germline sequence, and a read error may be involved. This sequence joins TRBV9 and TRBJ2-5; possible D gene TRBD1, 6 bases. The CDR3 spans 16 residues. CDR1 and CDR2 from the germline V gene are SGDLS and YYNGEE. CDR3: CASGVGARGDQETQYF. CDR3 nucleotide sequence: TGTGCCAGCGGCGTAGGGGCCAGGGGAGACCAAGAGACCCAGTACTTC.

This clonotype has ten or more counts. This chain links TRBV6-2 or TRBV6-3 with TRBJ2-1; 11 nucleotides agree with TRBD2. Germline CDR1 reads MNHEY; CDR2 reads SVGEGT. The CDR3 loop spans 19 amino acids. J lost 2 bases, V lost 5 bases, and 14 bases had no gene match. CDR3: CASSLRTSGPTLAYNEQFF. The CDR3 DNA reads TGTGCCAGCAGTCTTAGGACTAGCGGGCCTACCCTTGCCTACAATGAGCAGTTCTTC.

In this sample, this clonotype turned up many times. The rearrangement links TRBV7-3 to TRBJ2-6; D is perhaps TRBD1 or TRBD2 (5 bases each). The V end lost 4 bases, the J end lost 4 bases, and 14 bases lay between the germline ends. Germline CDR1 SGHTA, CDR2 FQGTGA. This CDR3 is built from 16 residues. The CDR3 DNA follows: TGTGCCAGCAGCTCCCGTCCGGGGCGGGGGGCCAACGTCCTGACTTTC. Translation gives CASSSRPGRGANVLTF.

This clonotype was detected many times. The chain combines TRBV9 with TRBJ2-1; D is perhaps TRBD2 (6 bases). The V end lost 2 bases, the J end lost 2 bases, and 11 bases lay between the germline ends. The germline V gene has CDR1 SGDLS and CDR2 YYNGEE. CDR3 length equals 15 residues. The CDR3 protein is CASSVGTGTYNEQFF. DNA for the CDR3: TGTGCCAGCAGCGTCGGGACTGGCACCTACAATGAGCAGTTCTTC.

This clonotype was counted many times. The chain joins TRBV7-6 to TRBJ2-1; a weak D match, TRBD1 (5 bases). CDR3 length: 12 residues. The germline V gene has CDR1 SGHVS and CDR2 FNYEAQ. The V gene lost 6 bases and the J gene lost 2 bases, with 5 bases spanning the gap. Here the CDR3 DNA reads TGTGCCAGCAGAGGGGCCTACAATGAGCAGTTCTTC. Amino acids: CASRGAYNEQFF. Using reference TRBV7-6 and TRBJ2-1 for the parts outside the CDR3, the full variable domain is GAGVSQSPRYKVTKRGQDVALRCDPISGHVSLYWYRQALGQGPEFLTYFNYEAQQDKSGLPNDRFSAERPEGSISTLTIQRTEQRDSAMYRCASRGAYNEQFFGPGTRLTVL.

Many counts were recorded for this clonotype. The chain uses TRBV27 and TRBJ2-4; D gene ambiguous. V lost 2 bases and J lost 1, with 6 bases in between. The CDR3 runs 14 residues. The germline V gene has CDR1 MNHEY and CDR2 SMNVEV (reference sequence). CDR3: CASSLGWAKNIQYF. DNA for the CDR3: TGTGCCAGCAGTTTAGGATGGGCCAAAAACATTCAGTACTTC.

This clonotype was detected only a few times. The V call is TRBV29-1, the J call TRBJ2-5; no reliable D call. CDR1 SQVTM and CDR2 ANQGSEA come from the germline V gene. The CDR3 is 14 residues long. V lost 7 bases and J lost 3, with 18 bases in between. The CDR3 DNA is TGCAGCGCAGAAGGTATATTGAAAAAAGAGACCCAGTACTTC. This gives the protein CSAEGILKKETQYF.

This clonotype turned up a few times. CDR3 sequence reads: CASSYGQNGELFF. As DNA, the CDR3 is TGTGCCAGCAGCTATGGACAGAACGGGGAGCTGTTTTTT. The rearrangement uses TRBV5-4 and TRBJ2-2; a weak D match, TRBD1 (6 bases). V was clipped by 3 bases and J by 7 bases, with 10 bases between them. CDR1 SGHNT and CDR2 YYREEE come from the germline V gene (reference sequence). The CDR3 loop spans 13 amino acids.

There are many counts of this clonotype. This CDR3 is CASSPRDRHNEQFF. The DNA for the CDR3 is TGTGCCAGCAGCCCCCGGGACAGACACAATGAGCAGTTCTTC. The chain uses TRBV7-8 and TRBJ2-1; 7 positions agree with TRBD1. This CDR3 is 14 amino acids long. After removal of 5 bases from V and 5 bases from J, the junction contained 6 bases not matched to a gene. CDR1 is SGHVS and CDR2 is FQNEAQ in the germline V gene.

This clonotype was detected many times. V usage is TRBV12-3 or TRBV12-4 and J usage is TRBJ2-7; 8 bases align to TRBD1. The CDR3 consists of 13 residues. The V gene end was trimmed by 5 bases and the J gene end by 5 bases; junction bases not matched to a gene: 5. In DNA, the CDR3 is TGTGCCAGCAGTCGACAGGGGAACCACGAGCAGTACTTC. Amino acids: CASSRQGNHEQYF.